This T cell receptor beta chain was recovered during a study of regulatory T cells in long-lasting Graves disease. The sample's time point: newly diagnosed GD, antithyroid drugs for less than 3 months. Isolated PBMC RNA provided the starting material for the TCR library. EDTA tubes received roughly 9 milliliters of collected peripheral blood. Study results and caveats: Analyses excluded thyroid tissue, covering peripheral blood alone. With persistent disease, TRBV28, TRBJ1-2 and TRBJ2-5 were the favored segments.

This clonotype was counted many times. Its antigen is unknown. Germline lookup yields CDR1 KGHDR and CDR2 SFDVKD. V was shortened by 6 bases and J by 1 base, with 11 bases between the two germline ends. The CDR3 is 15 residues long. Sequencing libraries for TCR beta were prepared with iRepertoire HTBI primers and Arm-PCR of CDR3 regions. MiXCR, run by TCRdb on the multiplex PCR reads, gives a single entry per CDR3 protein. The sample yields around 250,000 distinct CDR3 sequences, approximately 16% seen once. The clonotype was recovered from a female donor with Graves disease. The rearrangement uses TRBV24-1 and TRBJ1-4; TRBD1 might be the D (5 bases). Sequenced material: peripheral blood mononuclear cells (PBMCs), taken at new diagnosis, from a patient treated with antithyroid drugs. CDR3 sequence reads: CATSQGDETNEKLFF. The DNA of the CDR3 is TGTGCCACCAGTCAGGGCGACGAAACTAATGAAAAACTGTTTTTT.